This T cell receptor beta chain was found in a study of T cells in Graves' hyperthyroidism and ophthalmopathy. Diagnosing involved the use of clinical symptoms, serum thyroxine and TRAb, thyroid ultrasound and orbital computed tomography. The V end was cut by 2 bases, the J end by 7 bases, with 7 bases between. Germline loops: CDR1 SGHRS, CDR2 YFSETQ. The CDR3 sequence is 12 residues long. TCR beta CDR3 sequences were amplified from RNA transcripts. RT-PCR in the first round (using the HTBI primer set) targeted the TCR CDR3. In TCRdb, the multiplex PCR reads were re-called with MiXCR into one record per CDR3 protein. The profile shows 300,000 to 400,000 distinct CDR3 sequences, about a fifth of them singletons.

Source material: blood. The receptor's source is a young man with Graves' ophthalmopathy. The genes are TRBV5-1 and TRBJ2-1; tentative D call: TRBD2 (5 bases). The CDR3 is CASSFGENEQFF. The CDR3, as DNA: TGCGCCAGCAGCTTTGGGGAGAATGAGCAGTTCTTC.